Below, 25 T cell receptor beta chains from the same sample are listed, as sequenced in a study of CD8 T cells in ankylosing spondylitis. TCRdb recomputed calls from the 5' RACE reads with MiXCR, one row per CDR3 protein. The repertoire holds under 300,000 distinct CDR3 sequences, with about 11% as singletons. The specimen sequenced was blood, either unsorted or a sorted T cell fraction (not recorded which). These receptors all come from a male donor with ankylosing spondylitis or in good health (not recorded which).

This clonotype was seen a handful of times. The chain couples TRBV5-1 to TRBJ1-1; no firm D call. V lost 2 bases, J lost 2 bases, and 10 bases lay in between. The CDR3 is made up of 14 amino acids. Per the germline V gene, CDR1 is SGHRS and CDR2 is YFSETQ. As DNA, the CDR3 is TGCGCCAGCAGCTTTTGGGGATACAACACTGAAGCTTTCTTT. It yields the protein CASSFWGYNTEAFF.

This clonotype was seen only a few times. The chain couples TRBV28 to TRBJ1-3; tentative D call: TRBD1 (6 bases). Looked up from germline, CDR1 is MDHEN and CDR2 is SYDVKM. V lost 3 bases, J lost 0 bases, and 12 bases lay in between. The CDR3 consists of 16 residues. This CDR3 is CASSFQGLSSGNTIYF. The DNA of the CDR3 is TGTGCCAGCAGTTTCCAGGGGCTCAGCTCTGGAAACACCATATATTTT.

This clonotype was counted between two and nine times. This chain joins TRBV7-9 and TRBJ2-2; D remains unclear. CDR3 length: 14 residues. Trimming stripped 5 bases from V and 5 bases from J, with 12 bases between. The germline CDR1 and CDR2 sequences are SEHNR and FQNEAQ (reference sequence). CDR3 sequence: CASSAIAGTGELFF. The CDR3 DNA sequence: TGTGCCAGCAGCGCCATTGCAGGAACCGGGGAGCTGTTTTTT.

This clonotype was seen many times. The genes are TRBV12-3 or TRBV12-4 and TRBJ2-1; the D gene is possibly TRBD1 (7 bases). CDR3 size: 19 residues. V dropped 6 bases and J dropped 10 bases, with 34 bases sitting between them. The CDR3 loop reads CASRPGTVQGGWMMNEQFF. CDR3 coding DNA: TGTGCCAGCAGACCCGGGACAGTGCAGGGGGGCTGGATGATGAACGAGCAGTTCTTC.

In its sample, this clonotype was seen a few times. One end of the junction varies from germline; a read error may be responsible. The J gene is TRBJ2-7, the V gene TRBV11-2; possible D gene TRBD2, 5 bases. Germline V gene lookup returns CDR1 SGHAT and CDR2 FQNNGV. The CDR3 is made up of 15 amino acids. The CDR3 DNA reads as TGTGCCAGCAGCCTAGATGGCGGACTCACCTACGAGCAGTACTTC. It yields the protein CASSLDGGLTYEQYF.

This clonotype was seen repeatedly, ten times or more. The chain uses TRBV29-1 and TRBJ1-2, with D possibly TRBD1 on 6 matching bases. CDR1 is SQVTM and CDR2 is ANQGSEA in the germline V gene. The germline V and J ends were trimmed by 6 bases and 3 bases, with 20 bases remaining between them. This CDR3 comprises 15 residues. CDR3 sequence: CSVGLGGRRDYGYTF. Here the CDR3 DNA reads TGCAGCGTCGGTTTAGGGGGGCGCAGGGACTATGGCTACACCTTC.

This clonotype appeared many times. The chain links TRBV12-3 or TRBV12-4 to TRBJ2-7; 8 bases are shared with TRBD2. The CDR3 spans 14 residues. Unmatched junction bases numbered 6, after V lost 8 bases and J lost 0 bases. The CDR3 nucleotides are TGTGCCAGCCGGGGGGGTGTTACCTCCTACGAGCAGTACTTC. This sequence encodes CASRGGVTSYEQYF.

With respect to this clonotype: One junction end does not reproduce the germline sequence, and a read error may be involved. The rearrangement links TRBV9 to TRBJ2-6; weak D call: TRBD1 (6 bases). Germline loops: CDR1 SGDLS, CDR2 YYNGEE. CDR3 length: 17 residues. The CDR3 here is CASTVDHRVTGANVLTF. The CDR3 coding sequence is TGTGCCAGCACCGTAGATCACAGGGTAACTGGGGCCAACGTCCTGACTTTC.

This clonotype was observed many times. This chain joins TRBV29-1 and TRBJ2-7; D is perhaps TRBD1 (5 bases). This CDR3 contains 13 residues. The V gene lost 6 bases and the J gene lost 6 bases, with 18 bases spanning the gap. Germline V gives CDR1 SQVTM, CDR2 ANQGSEA. The CDR3 coding sequence is TGCAGCGTGCCCTCAGGGTCGGTAAGCGAGCAGTACTTC. It codes for CSVPSGSVSEQYF.

This clonotype was observed at least ten times. The rearrangement links TRBV12-3 or TRBV12-4 to TRBJ2-3; D remains ambiguous. The ends were cut back, 6 bases at V and 3 bases at J, with 13 bases in the middle. The CDR3 has 14 amino acids. The CDR3 coding sequence is TGTGCCAGCAGCCCCCCCAGGAGAACAGATACGCAGTATTTT. Translation: CASSPPRRTDTQYF.

This clonotype was picked up many times. The gene calls are TRBV6-5 and TRBJ2-3; D ambiguous. CDR1 and CDR2 (germline): MNHEY, SVGAGI. Between the trimmed V and J ends, which lost 2 bases and 2 bases, there was a span of 11 bases. The CDR3 extends over 15 amino acids. CDR3 amino acids: CASSYRSAFTDTQYF. The CDR3 coding sequence is TGTGCCAGCAGTTACCGGTCGGCTTTCACAGATACGCAGTATTTT.

The rearrangement uses TRBV7-2 and TRBJ2-7; D not certain. The CDR3 runs 14 residues. Trimming left V 5 bases short and J 3 bases short, with 14 bases between. CDR1 is SGHTA and CDR2 is FQGNSA in the germline V gene. The CDR3 sequence: CASSPLPLGYEQYF. The CDR3 DNA reads as TGTGCCAGCAGCCCCCTTCCGCTGGGCTACGAGCAGTACTTC.

This clonotype was recorded at least ten times. This chain connects TRBV20-1 to TRBJ2-7; perhaps D is TRBD1 or TRBD2 (5 bases each). CDR3 size: 14 residues. Germline V lookup: CDR1 DFQATT, CDR2 SNEGSKA (reference sequence). V shed 0 bases and J shed 4 bases, with 13 bases lying between them. CDR3 in amino acids: CSARERGAPYEQYF. CDR3 nucleotides: TGCAGTGCTAGAGAAAGAGGGGCTCCATACGAGCAGTACTTC.

This clonotype has a single count. The V and J genes are TRBV2 and TRBJ2-2; D is unresolved. The V end lost 4 bases, the J end lost 5 bases, and 11 bases lay between the germline ends. The V gene's germline CDR1 is SNHLY and CDR2 FYNNEI. There are 14 residues in the CDR3. CDR3 protein: CASSGRRDTGELFF. CDR3 nucleotide sequence: TGTGCCAGCAGTGGTCGGCGAGATACCGGGGAGCTGTTTTTT.

This clonotype was counted ten times or more. V is TRBV5-1 and J is TRBJ2-3, with a weak D call TRBD1 (6 bases). This CDR3 region has 16 residues. Looked up from germline, CDR1 is SGHRS and CDR2 is YFSETQ. V gave up 1 base and J gave up 2 bases, with 14 bases separating them. CDR3 loop: CASSLTGNPNTDTQYF. The CDR3, as DNA: TGCGCCAGCAGCTTGACAGGGAACCCCAACACAGATACGCAGTATTTT. Complete variable domain (other parts from reference TRBV5-1 and TRBJ2-3): KAGVTQTPRYLIKTRGQQVTLSCSPISGHRSVSWYQQTPGQGLQFLFEYFSETQRNKGNFPGRFSGRQFSNSRSEMNVSTLELGDSALYLCASSLTGNPNTDTQYFGPGTRLTVL.

V and J are TRBV11-2 and TRBJ2-5; 10 positions match TRBD1. The CDR3 runs 15 residues. Trimming removed 5 bases from V and 4 bases from J; junction bases left unmatched: 7. Germline CDR1 is SGHAT and CDR2 is FQNNGV. The CDR3 sequence: CASSPIWDRGETQYF. The DNA of the CDR3 is TGTGCCAGCAGCCCTATTTGGGACAGGGGAGAGACCCAGTACTTC.

Here the CDR3 reads CASSHRAQQRRGTGELFF. For the CDR3, the DNA is TGCGCCAGCAGCCACCGGGCCCAACAAAGGAGGGGCACCGGGGAGCTGTTTTTT. The chain links TRBV5-1 to TRBJ2-2; maybe TRBD2 (6 bases). Trimming stripped 4 bases from V and 4 bases from J, with 23 bases between. CDR1 and CDR2 (germline): SGHRS, YFSETQ. The CDR3 is 18 amino acids.

The V gene is TRBV20-1, the J gene TRBJ1-1; D call uncertain. Germline CDR1 DFQATT, CDR2 SNEGSKA (reference sequence). CDR3 length: 15 amino acids. Trimming removed 0 bases from V and 7 bases from J, with 18 bases in between. CDR3 amino acids: CSARDVSSAGNEAFF. CDR3 sequence (DNA): TGCAGTGCTAGAGATGTAAGCAGCGCCGGCAATGAAGCTTTCTTT.

The rearrangement links TRBV11-1 to TRBJ2-1; 12 nucleotides match TRBD2. Germline V gene lookup returns CDR1 SGHAT and CDR2 FQDESV (reference sequence). The CDR3 has 18 amino acids. The J segment lost 4 bases and the V segment lost 5 bases, leaving 12 bases of the junction unmatched. The CDR3 loop is CASSLTIGLAGRYNEQFF. The CDR3, as DNA: TGTGCCAGCAGCCTTACAATTGGACTAGCGGGGAGATACAATGAGCAGTTCTTC.

The table lists this clonotype with many counts. This chain links TRBV20-1 with TRBJ2-1; D could derive from TRBD1 or TRBD2 (5 bases each). Deletions cut 6 bases from V and 4 bases from J, with 16 bases between. Germline CDR1 and CDR2: DFQATT and SNEGSKA (reference sequence). The CDR3 consists of 14 residues. The CDR3 nucleotides are TGCAGTGCGTGTGGGGACGCAGCGTACAATGAGCAGTTCTTC. The encoded protein is CSACGDAAYNEQFF.

In its sample, this clonotype was seen many times. This chain joins TRBV3-1 and TRBJ1-1; D remains ambiguous. This CDR3 contains 14 residues. V lost 5 bases to trimming and J lost 4 bases, with 14 bases between them. Germline-derived CDR1 and CDR2 are LGHDT and YNNKEL (reference sequence). CDR3: CASSSESRVTEAFF. The CDR3 region has the DNA TGTGCCAGCAGCTCAGAGTCGCGTGTCACTGAAGCTTTCTTT.

This clonotype was observed a few times. CDR3 in DNA: TGCAGTGCTAGGACGGGACTTACGAACACCGGGGAGCTGTTTTTT. Its translation is CSARTGLTNTGELFF. The V call is TRBV20-1, the J call TRBJ2-2, with D perhaps TRBD2 (6 bases). CDR3 length equals 15 residues. The ends were cut back, 3 bases at V and 0 bases at J, with 11 bases in the middle. Germline V gene data show CDR1 as DFQATT and CDR2 as SNEGSKA (reference sequence).

This clonotype has just a few counts. The chain joins TRBV19 to TRBJ1-1; no firm D call. This CDR3 contains 15 residues. V was trimmed by 5 bases and J by 0 bases, leaving 13 bases between them. Germline CDR1 is LNHDA and CDR2 is SQIVND (reference sequence). DNA of the CDR3: TGTGCCAGTAGTCCGGCAGACCCTTTGAACACTGAAGCTTTCTTT. Encoded protein: CASSPADPLNTEAFF. Supplemented by reference TRBV19 and TRBJ1-1, the full variable domain reads DGGITQSPKYLFRKEGQNVTLSCEQNLNHDAMYWYRQDPGQGLRLIYYSQIVNDFQKGDIAEGYSVSREKKESFPLTVTSAQKNPTAFYLCASSPADPLNTEAFFGQGTRLTVV.

This clonotype was found many times. The J gene is TRBJ1-3, the V gene TRBV10-3, with a possible D match to TRBD1 (6 bases). The CDR3 has 16 amino acids. Germline V gives CDR1 ENHRY, CDR2 SYGVKD. The V gene lost 3 bases and the J gene lost 0 bases, with 12 bases spanning the gap. The CDR3 loop reads CAISEETGLSGNTIYF. Here the CDR3 DNA reads TGTGCCATCAGTGAAGAGACAGGCCTCTCTGGAAACACCATATATTTT.

The chain recombines TRBV7-9 with TRBJ2-2; 7 bases align to TRBD2. Germline assignment: CDR1 SEHNR and CDR2 FQNEAQ (reference sequence). V lost 7 bases and J lost 3; bases outside the gene matches: 11. The CDR3 totals 16 residues. CDR3 sequence reads: CASTPLNLADTGELFF. For the CDR3, the DNA is TGTGCCAGCACCCCACTGAATCTAGCGGACACCGGGGAGCTGTTTTTT.